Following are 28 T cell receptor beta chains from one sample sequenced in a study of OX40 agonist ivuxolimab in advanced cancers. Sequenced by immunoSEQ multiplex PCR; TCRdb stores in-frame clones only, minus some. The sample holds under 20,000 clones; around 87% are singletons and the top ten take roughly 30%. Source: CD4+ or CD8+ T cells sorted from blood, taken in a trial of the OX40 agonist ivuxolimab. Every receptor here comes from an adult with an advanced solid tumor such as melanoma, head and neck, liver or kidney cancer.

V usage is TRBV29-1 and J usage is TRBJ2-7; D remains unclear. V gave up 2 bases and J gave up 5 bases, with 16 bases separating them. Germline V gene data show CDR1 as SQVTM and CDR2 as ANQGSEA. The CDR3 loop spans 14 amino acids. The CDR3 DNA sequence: TGCAGCGTTGAATCTCAGTGGCAGTTTGACGAGCAGTACTTC. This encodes CSVESQWQFDEQYF.

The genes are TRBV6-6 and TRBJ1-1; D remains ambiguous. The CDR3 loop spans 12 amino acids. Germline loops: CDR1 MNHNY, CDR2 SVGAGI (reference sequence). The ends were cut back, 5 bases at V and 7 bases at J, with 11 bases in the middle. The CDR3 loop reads CASSHRRLEAFF. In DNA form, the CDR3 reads TGTGCCAGCAGTCACCGGCGACTTGAAGCTTTCTTT.

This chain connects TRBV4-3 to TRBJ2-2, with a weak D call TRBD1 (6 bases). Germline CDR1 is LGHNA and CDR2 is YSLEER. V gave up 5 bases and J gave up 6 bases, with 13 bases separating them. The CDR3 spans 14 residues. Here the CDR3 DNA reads TGCGCCAGCAGCTTAAACTCAGGGGCCGGGGAGCTGTTTTTT. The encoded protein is CASSLNSGAGELFF.

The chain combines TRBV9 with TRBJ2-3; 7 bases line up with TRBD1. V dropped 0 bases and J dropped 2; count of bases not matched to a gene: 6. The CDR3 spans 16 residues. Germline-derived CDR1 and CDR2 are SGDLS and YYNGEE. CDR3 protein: CASSVVVDRNTDTQYF. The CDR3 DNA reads TGTGCCAGCAGCGTAGTAGTGGACAGGAACACAGATACGCAGTATTTT.

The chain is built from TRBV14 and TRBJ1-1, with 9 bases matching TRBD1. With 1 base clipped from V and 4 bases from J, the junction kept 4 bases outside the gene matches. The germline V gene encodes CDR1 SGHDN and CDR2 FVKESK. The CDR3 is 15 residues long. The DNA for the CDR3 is TGTGCCAGCAGCCAAGGTGGACAGGGGAGCACTGAAGCTTTCTTT. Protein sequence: CASSQGGQGSTEAFF.

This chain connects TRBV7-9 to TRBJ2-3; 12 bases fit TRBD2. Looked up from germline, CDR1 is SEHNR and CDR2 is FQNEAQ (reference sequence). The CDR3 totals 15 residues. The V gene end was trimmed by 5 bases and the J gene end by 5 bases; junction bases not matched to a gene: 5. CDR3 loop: CASSPPGLAGDTQYF. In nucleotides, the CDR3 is TGTGCCAGCAGCCCACCGGGACTAGCGGGAGATACGCAGTATTTT.

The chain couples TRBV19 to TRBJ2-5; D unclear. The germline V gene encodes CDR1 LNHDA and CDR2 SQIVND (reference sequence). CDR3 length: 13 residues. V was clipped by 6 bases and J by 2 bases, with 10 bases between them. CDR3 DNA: TGTGCCAGTAGCGGTACCGGGCAAGAGACCCAGTACTTC. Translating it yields CASSGTGQETQYF.

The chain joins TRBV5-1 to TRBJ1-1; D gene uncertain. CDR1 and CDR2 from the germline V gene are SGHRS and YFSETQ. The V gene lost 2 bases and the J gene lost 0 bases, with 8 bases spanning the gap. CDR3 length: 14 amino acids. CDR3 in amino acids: CASSLLTVNTEAFF. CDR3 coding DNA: TGCGCCAGCAGCTTACTTACGGTGAACACTGAAGCTTTCTTT.

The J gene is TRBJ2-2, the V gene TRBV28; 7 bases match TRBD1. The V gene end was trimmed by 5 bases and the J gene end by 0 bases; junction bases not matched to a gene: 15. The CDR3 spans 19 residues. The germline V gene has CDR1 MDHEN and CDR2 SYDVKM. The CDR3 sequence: CASSGAMGQSSSNTGELFF. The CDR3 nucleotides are TGTGCCAGCAGTGGGGCCATGGGACAGTCATCTTCGAACACCGGGGAGCTGTTTTTT.

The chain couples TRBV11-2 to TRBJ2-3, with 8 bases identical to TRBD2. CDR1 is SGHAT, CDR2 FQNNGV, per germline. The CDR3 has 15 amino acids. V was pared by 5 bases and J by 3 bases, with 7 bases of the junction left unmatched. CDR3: CASSPGGEWTDTQYF. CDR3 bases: TGTGCCAGCAGCCCCGGGGGGGAGTGGACAGATACGCAGTATTTT.

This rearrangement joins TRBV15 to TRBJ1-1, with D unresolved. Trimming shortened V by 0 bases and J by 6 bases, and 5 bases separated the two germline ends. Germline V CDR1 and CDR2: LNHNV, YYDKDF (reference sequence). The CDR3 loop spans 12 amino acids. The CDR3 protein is CATSRERAEAFF. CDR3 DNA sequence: TGTGCCACCAGCAGAGAAAGGGCTGAAGCTTTCTTT. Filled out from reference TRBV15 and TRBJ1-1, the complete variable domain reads DAMVIQNPRYQVTQFGKPVTLSCSQTLNHNVMYWYQQKSSQAPKLLFHYYDKDFNNEADTPDNFQSRRPNTSFCFLDIRSPGLGDTAMYLCATSRERAEAFFGQGTRLTVV.

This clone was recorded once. CDR3 in DNA: TGCGCCAGCAGAACCGGTTTCGACCGGGACTCTGGAAACACCATATATTTT. It is translated as CASRTGFDRDSGNTIYF. The chain combines TRBV10-1 with TRBJ1-3; D gene unclear. V was shortened by 6 bases and J by 0 bases, with 18 bases between the two germline ends. Looked up from germline, CDR1 is WNHNN and CDR2 is SYGVQD (reference sequence). This CDR3 contains 17 residues.

The CDR3 loop is CASSVEGGQGDTQYF. The CDR3, as DNA: TGTGCCAGCAGCGTAGAGGGAGGGCAAGGGGATACGCAGTATTTT. The V call is TRBV9, the J call TRBJ2-3, with 7 bases aligning to TRBD2. The CDR3 contains 15 residues. Germline V gene sequence: CDR1 SGDLS, CDR2 YYNGEE. The junction had 7 bases not matched to a gene; V was cut back by 0 bases and J by 6 bases.

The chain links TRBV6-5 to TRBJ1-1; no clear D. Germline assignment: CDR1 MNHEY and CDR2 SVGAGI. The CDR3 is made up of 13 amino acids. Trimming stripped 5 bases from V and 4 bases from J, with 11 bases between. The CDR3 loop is CASSHGVGTEAFF. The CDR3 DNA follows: TGTGCCAGCAGTCACGGGGTTGGCACTGAAGCTTTCTTT.

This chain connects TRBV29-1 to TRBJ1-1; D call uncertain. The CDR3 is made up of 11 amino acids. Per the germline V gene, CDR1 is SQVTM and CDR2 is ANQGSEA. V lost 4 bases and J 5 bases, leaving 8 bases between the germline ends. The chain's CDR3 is CSVVQDTEAFF. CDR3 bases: TGCAGCGTTGTTCAGGATACTGAAGCTTTCTTT.

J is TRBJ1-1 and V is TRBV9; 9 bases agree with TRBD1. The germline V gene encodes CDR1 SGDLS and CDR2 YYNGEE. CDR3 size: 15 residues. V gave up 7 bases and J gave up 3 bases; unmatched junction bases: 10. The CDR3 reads CASAGPGTGYTEAFF. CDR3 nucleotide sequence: TGTGCCAGCGCAGGTCCCGGGACAGGGTACACTGAAGCTTTCTTT.

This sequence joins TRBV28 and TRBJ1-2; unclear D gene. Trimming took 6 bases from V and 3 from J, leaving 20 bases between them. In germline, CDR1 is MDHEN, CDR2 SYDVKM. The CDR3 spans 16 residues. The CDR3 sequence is CASRSQNRDFYYGYTF. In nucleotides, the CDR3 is TGTGCCAGCAGATCACAAAACCGGGATTTCTACTATGGCTACACCTTC.

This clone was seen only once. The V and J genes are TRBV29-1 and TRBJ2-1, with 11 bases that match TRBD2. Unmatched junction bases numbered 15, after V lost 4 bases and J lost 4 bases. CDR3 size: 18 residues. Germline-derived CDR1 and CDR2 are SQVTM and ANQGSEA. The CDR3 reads CSVVTALDTSGSYNEQFF. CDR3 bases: TGCAGCGTTGTGACAGCGTTGGACACTAGCGGGAGTTACAATGAGCAGTTCTTC.

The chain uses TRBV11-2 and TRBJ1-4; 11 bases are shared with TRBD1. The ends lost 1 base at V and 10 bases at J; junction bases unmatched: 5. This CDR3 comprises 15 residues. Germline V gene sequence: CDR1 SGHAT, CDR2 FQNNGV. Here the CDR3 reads CASSLAYGTGGKLFF. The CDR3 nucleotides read TGTGCCAGCAGCTTAGCTTACGGGACAGGGGGAAAACTGTTTTTT.

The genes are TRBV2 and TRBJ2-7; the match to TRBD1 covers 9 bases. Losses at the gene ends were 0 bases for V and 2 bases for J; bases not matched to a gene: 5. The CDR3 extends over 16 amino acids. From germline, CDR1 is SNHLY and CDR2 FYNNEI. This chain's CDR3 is CASSEAGTGNPYEQYF. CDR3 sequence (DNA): TGTGCCAGCAGTGAAGCAGGGACAGGGAACCCCTACGAGCAGTACTTC.

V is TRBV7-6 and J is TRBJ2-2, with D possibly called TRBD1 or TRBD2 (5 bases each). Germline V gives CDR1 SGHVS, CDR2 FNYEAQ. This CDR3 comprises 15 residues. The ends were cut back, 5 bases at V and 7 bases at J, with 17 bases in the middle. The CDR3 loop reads CASSKGRGDSGELFF. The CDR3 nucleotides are TGTGCCAGCAGCAAGGGACGGGGAGACAGCGGGGAGCTGTTTTTT. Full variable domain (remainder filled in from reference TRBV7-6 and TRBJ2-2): GAGVSQSPRYKVTKRGQDVALRCDPISGHVSLYWYRQALGQGPEFLTYFNYEAQQDKSGLPNDRFSAERPEGSISTLTIQRTEQRDSAMYRCASSKGRGDSGELFFGEGSRLTVL.

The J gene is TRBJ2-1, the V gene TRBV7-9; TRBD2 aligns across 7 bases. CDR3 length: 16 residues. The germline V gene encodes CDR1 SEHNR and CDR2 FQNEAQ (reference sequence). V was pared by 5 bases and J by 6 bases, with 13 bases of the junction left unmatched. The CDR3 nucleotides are TGTGCCAGCAGCACCTCCGCGGGGGTGGCGGCCAATGAGCAGTTCTTC. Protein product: CASSTSAGVAANEQFF.

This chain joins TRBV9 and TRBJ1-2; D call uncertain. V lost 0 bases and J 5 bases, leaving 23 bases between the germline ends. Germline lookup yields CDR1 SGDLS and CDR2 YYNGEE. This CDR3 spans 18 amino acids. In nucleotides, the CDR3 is TGTGCCAGCAGCGTAGCTACGGGAGTCGGTCCCGCTGGTTATGGCTACACCTTC. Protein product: CASSVATGVGPAGYGYTF.

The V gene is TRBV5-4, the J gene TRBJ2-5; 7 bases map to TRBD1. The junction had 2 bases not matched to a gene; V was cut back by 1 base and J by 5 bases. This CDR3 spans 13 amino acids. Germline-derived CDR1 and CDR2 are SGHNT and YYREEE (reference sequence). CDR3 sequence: CASSLKGGETQYF. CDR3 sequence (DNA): TGTGCCAGCAGCTTGAAAGGGGGCGAGACCCAGTACTTC.

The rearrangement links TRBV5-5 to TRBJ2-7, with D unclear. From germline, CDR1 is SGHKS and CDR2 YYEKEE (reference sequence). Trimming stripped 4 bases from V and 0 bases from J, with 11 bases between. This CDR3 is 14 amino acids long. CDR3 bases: TGTGCCAGCAGCCGATACTTGAGCTCCTACGAGCAGTACTTC. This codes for CASSRYLSSYEQYF.

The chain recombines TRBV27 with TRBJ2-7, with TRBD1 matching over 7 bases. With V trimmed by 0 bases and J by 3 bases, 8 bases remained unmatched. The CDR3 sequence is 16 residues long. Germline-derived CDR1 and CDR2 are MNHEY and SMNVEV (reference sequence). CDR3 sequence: CASSLSMGQGVYEQYF. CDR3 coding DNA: TGTGCCAGCAGTTTATCAATGGGGCAGGGGGTCTACGAGCAGTACTTC.

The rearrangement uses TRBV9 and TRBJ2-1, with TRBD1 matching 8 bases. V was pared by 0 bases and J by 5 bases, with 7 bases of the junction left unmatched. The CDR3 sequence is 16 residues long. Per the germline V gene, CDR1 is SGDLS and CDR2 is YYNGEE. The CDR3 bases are TGTGCCAGCAGCGTAGGCATTGGACAGGGAAACAATGAGCAGTTCTTC. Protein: CASSVGIGQGNNEQFF.

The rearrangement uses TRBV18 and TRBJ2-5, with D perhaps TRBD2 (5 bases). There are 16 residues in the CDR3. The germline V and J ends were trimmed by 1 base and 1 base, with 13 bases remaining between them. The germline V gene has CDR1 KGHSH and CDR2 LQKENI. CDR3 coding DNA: TGTGCCAGCTCACCACTTGGCGCGGGCCGCCAAGAGACCCAGTACTTC. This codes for CASSPLGAGRQETQYF.